This is a list of T cell receptor beta chains from one sample in a study of identical twins. One entry per CDR3 protein, called by TCRdb with MiXCR from the 5' RACE reads. The sample carries a few hundred thousand distinct CDR3 sequences, roughly 10% recorded once. Sample: memory T cells sorted from blood. The receptors come from a man in his forties or fifties in good health. Both conserved end residues are part of each CDR3. Fields, in order: D gene, J gene, V gene, clone size, CDR3 DNA, CDR3 protein. The D gene is left open where the match is weak. Clone sizes are given selectively: once, few, many, or a class where the clone is expanded.

d_call: .
j_call: TRBJ1-6
v_call: TRBV5-6
clone_size: many
cdr3_nt: TGTGCCAGCAGCCCAGGGGTATCACCCCTCCACTTT
cdr3_aa: CASSPGVSPLHF

d_call: TRBD2
j_call: TRBJ2-1
v_call: TRBV4-2
clone_size: .
cdr3_nt: TGTGCCAGCAGCCAAGTATTTAGCGGGGGGCACTACAATGAGCAGTTCTTC
cdr3_aa: CASSQVFSGGHYNEQFF

d_call: .
j_call: TRBJ1-6
v_call: TRBV5-1
clone_size: many
cdr3_nt: TGCGCCAGCAGGTCCCGGGACGGTCTTAATTCACCCCTCCACTTT
cdr3_aa: CASRSRDGLNSPLHF

d_call: .
j_call: TRBJ2-5
v_call: TRBV28
clone_size: many
cdr3_nt: TGTGCCAGCAGTAAAGAGACCCAGTACTTC
cdr3_aa: CASSKETQYF

d_call: TRBD2
j_call: TRBJ2-1
v_call: TRBV12-3/TRBV12-4
clone_size: .
cdr3_nt: TGTGCCAGCAGTTCCCTGGGGGGGGGCTACAATGAGCAGTTCTTC
cdr3_aa: CASSSLGGGYNEQFF

d_call: .
j_call: TRBJ2-1
v_call: TRBV11-2
clone_size: many
cdr3_nt: TGTGCCAGCAGCGTACGGTTAAGGGAAAAGCAGTTCTTC
cdr3_aa: CASSVRLREKQFF

d_call: TRBD1
j_call: TRBJ2-7
v_call: TRBV5-1
clone_size: few
cdr3_nt: TGCGCCAGCAGCTTGGCCGGGACAGGGGGCTTCAGGGAGCAGTACTTC
cdr3_aa: CASSLAGTGGFREQYF

d_call: TRBD1
j_call: TRBJ2-5
v_call: TRBV5-4
clone_size: .
cdr3_nt: TGTGCCAGCGGCTTTCACAGGGGGACCCAACAAGAGACCCAGTACTTC
cdr3_aa: CASGFHRGTQQETQYF

d_call: TRBD1
j_call: TRBJ2-7
v_call: TRBV5-1
clone_size: medium-sized
cdr3_nt: TGCGCCAGCAGCTTGACAGGGGGGACCTACGAGCAGTACTTC
cdr3_aa: CASSLTGGTYEQYF

d_call: .
j_call: TRBJ2-5
v_call: TRBV29-1
clone_size: many
cdr3_nt: TGCAGCGTCTCTCGCAGGGGCCAAGAGACCCAGTACTTC
cdr3_aa: CSVSRRGQETQYF

d_call: TRBD2
j_call: TRBJ2-1
v_call: TRBV27
clone_size: many
cdr3_nt: TGTGCCAGCAGTCTAAGACTAGCGCGCCATGGGAATGAGCAGTTCTTC
cdr3_aa: CASSLRLARHGNEQFF

d_call: TRBD2
j_call: TRBJ2-2
v_call: TRBV4-3
clone_size: few
cdr3_nt: TGCGCCAGCAGCCAAGATCGATGGGGAGGGACTAGCGGGAGAGTGAGGGAGCTGTTTTTT
cdr3_aa: CASSQDRWGGTSGRVRELFF

d_call: .
j_call: TRBJ1-1
v_call: TRBV29-1
clone_size: few
cdr3_nt: TGCAGCGTTGAGACTGGGGGCTTTGAAGCTTTCTTT
cdr3_aa: CSVETGGFEAFF

d_call: TRBD2
j_call: TRBJ2-2
v_call: TRBV5-1
clone_size: .
cdr3_nt: TGCGCCAGCAGACCTCCTAGCGGGGAGGGAACCGGGGAGCTGTTTTTT
cdr3_aa: CASRPPSGEGTGELFF

d_call: .
j_call: TRBJ2-1
v_call: TRBV15
clone_size: .
cdr3_nt: TGTGCCACCAGCAGAGATCTGCCTGAGCAGTTCTTC
cdr3_aa: CATSRDLPEQFF

d_call: TRBD1
j_call: TRBJ2-1
v_call: TRBV25-1
clone_size: few
cdr3_nt: TGTGCCAGCAGTGGGACAGGGTCGAGCTCCTACAATGAGCAGTTCTTC
cdr3_aa: CASSGTGSSSYNEQFF

d_call: .
j_call: TRBJ1-1
v_call: TRBV20-1
clone_size: many
cdr3_nt: TGCAGTGCTAGAGATTTAACGAACACTGAAGCTTTCTTT
cdr3_aa: CSARDLTNTEAFF

d_call: TRBD2
j_call: TRBJ2-2
v_call: TRBV4-2
clone_size: .
cdr3_nt: TGTGCCAGCAGCCCGCGGGGGGATCACACCGGGGAGCTGTTTTTT
cdr3_aa: CASSPRGDHTGELFF

d_call: .
j_call: TRBJ2-5
v_call: TRBV3-1
clone_size: .
cdr3_nt: TGTGCCAGCAGCGCAGAACAGGGGAGGGGGGCCCAGTACTTC
cdr3_aa: CASSAEQGRGAQYF

d_call: .
j_call: TRBJ1-5
v_call: TRBV21-1
clone_size: many
cdr3_nt: TGTGCCACAGGGGCCTCGAGCAATCAGCCCCAGCATTTT
cdr3_aa: CATGASSNQPQHF

d_call: .
j_call: TRBJ2-5
v_call: TRBV5-6
clone_size: many
cdr3_nt: TGTGCCAGCAGCAGACAGGGAGGCGAGACCCAGTACTTC
cdr3_aa: CASSRQGGETQYF

d_call: .
j_call: TRBJ2-3
v_call: TRBV4-3
clone_size: few
cdr3_nt: TGCGCCAGCAGCCAACGGAAAGCAGATACGCAGTATTTT
cdr3_aa: CASSQRKADTQYF

d_call: TRBD2
j_call: TRBJ2-3
v_call: TRBV9
clone_size: once
cdr3_nt: TGTGCCAGCAGCGTTAGCGGGAGGGGGCAGGATACGCAGTATTTT
cdr3_aa: CASSVSGRGQDTQYF

d_call: .
j_call: TRBJ2-3
v_call: TRBV20-1
clone_size: .
cdr3_nt: TGCAGTGCCCCAGGGGCCCCTGGGACAGATACGCAGTATTTT
cdr3_aa: CSAPGAPGTDTQYF

d_call: .
j_call: TRBJ2-5
v_call: TRBV9
clone_size: few
cdr3_nt: TGTGCCAGCAGCGTCGAGAGCAGGAGAGAAGAGACCCAGTACTTC
cdr3_aa: CASSVESRREETQYF

d_call: .
j_call: TRBJ2-7
v_call: TRBV3-1
clone_size: few
cdr3_nt: TGTGCCAGCAGCCAGGAACACCAAACCTACGAGCAGTACTTC
cdr3_aa: CASSQEHQTYEQYF

d_call: .
j_call: TRBJ1-6
v_call: TRBV7-8
clone_size: .
cdr3_nt: TGTGCCAGCAGCTTCGGGACGATCCTCCACTTT
cdr3_aa: CASSFGTILHF

d_call: .
j_call: TRBJ1-1
v_call: TRBV4-1
clone_size: few
cdr3_nt: TGCGCCAGCAGCCAAGATTCCCGCGGCTGGGGCACTGAAGCTTTCTTT
cdr3_aa: CASSQDSRGWGTEAFF

d_call: .
j_call: TRBJ1-2
v_call: TRBV30
clone_size: many
cdr3_nt: TGTGCCTGGATGCGGGGGGCGGCCTATGGCTACACCTTC
cdr3_aa: CAWMRGAAYGYTF